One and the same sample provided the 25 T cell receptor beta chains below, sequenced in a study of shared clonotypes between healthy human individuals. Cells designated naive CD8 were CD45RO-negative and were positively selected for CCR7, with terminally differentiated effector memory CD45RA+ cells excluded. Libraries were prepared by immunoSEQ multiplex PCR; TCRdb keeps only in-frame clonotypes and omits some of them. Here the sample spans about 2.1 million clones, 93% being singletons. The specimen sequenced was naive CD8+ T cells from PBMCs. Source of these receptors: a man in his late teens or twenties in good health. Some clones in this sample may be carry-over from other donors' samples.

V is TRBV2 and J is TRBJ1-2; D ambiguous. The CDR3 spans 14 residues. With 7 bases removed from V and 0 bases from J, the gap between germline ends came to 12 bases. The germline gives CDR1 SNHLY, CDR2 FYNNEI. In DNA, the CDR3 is TGTGCCAGCACCGCCAGGACCTCTAACTATGGCTACACCTTC. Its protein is CASTARTSNYGYTF.

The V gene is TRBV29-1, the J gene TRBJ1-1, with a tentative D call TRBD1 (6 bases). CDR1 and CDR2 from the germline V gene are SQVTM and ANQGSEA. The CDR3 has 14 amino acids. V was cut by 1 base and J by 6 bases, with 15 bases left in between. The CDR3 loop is CSVEVSGRGAEAFF. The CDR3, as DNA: TGCAGCGTTGAAGTTAGTGGAAGGGGGGCTGAAGCTTTCTTT. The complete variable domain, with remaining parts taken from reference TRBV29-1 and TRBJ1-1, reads SAVISQKPSRDICQRGTSLTIQCQVDSQVTMMFWYRQQPGQSLTLIATANQGSEATYESGFVIDKFPISRPNLTFSTLTVSNMSPEDSSIYLCSVEVSGRGAEAFFGQGTRLTVV.

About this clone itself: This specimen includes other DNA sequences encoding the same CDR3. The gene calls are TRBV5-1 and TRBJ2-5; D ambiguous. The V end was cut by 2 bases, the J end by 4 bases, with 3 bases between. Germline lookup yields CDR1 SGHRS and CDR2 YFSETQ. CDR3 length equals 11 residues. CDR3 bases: TGCGCCAGCAGCTTTGGAGAGACCCAGTACTTC. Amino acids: CASSFGETQYF.

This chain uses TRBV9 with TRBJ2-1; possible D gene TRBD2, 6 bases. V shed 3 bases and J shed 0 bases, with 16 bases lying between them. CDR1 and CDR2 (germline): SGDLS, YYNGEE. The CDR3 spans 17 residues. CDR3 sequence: CASSGDGAGSSYNEQFF. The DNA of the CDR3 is TGTGCCAGCAGCGGTGATGGGGCGGGAAGCTCCTACAATGAGCAGTTCTTC.

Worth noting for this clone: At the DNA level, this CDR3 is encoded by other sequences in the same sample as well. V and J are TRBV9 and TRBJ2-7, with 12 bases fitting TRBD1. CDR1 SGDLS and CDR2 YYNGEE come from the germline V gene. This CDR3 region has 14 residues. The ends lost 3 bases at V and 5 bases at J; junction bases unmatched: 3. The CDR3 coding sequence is TGTGCCAGCAGCGAGGGACAGGGGGCTCACGAGCAGTACTTC. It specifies CASSEGQGAHEQYF.

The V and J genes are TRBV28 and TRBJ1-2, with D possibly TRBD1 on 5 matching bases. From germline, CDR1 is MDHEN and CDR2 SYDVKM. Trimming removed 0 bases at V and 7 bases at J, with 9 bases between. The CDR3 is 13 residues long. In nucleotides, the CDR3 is TGTGCCAGCAGTTTATGGCAGGGCGCTGGCTACACCTTC. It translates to CASSLWQGAGYTF.

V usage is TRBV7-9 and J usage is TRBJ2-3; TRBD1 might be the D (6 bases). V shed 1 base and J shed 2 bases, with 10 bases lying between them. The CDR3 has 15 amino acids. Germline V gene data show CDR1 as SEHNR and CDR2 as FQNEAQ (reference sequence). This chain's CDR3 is CASSLEGQFTDTQYF. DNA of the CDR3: TGTGCCAGCAGCTTAGAAGGACAGTTCACAGATACGCAGTATTTT.

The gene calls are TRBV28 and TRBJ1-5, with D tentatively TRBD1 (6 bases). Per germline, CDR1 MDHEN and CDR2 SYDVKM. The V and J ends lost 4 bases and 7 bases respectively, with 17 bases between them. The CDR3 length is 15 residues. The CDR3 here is CASSSLEGGGQPQHF. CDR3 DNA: TGTGCCAGCAGTTCCCTCGAAGGGGGTGGACAGCCCCAGCATTTT.

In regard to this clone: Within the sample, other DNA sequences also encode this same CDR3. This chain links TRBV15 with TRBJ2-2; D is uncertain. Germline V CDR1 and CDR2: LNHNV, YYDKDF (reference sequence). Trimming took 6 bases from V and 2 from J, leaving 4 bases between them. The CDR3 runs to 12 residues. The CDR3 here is CATSLNTGELFF. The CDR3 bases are TGTGCCACCAGTCTAAACACCGGGGAGCTGTTTTTT.

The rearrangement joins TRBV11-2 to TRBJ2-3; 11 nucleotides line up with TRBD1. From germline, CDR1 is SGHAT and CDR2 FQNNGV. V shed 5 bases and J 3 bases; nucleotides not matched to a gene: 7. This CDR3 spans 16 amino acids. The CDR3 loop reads CASSHGQGAVTDTQYF. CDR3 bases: TGTGCCAGCAGCCACGGACAGGGGGCCGTGACAGATACGCAGTATTTT.

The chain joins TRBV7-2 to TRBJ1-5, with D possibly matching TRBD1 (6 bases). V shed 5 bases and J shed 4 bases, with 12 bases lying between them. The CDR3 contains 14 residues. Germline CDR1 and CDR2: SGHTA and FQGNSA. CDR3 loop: CASSLTGRNQPQHF. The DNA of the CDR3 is TGTGCCAGCAGCCTTACAGGGAGGAATCAGCCCCAGCATTTT.

The CDR3 region is CASTKGGQGARIYSYEQYF. In nucleotides, the CDR3 is TGTGCCAGCACCAAAGGGGGACAGGGGGCGCGCATCTACTCCTACGAGCAGTACTTC. The V call is TRBV7-9, the J call TRBJ2-7; the match to TRBD1 covers 12 bases. The V gene end was trimmed by 7 bases and the J gene end by 0 bases; junction bases not matched to a gene: 16. The germline V gene encodes CDR1 SEHNR and CDR2 FQNEAQ (reference sequence). The CDR3 has 19 residues.

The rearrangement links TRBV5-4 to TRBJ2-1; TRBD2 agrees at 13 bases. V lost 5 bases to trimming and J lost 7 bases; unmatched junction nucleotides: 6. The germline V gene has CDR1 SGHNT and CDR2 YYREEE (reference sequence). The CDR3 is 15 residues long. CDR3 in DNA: TGTGCCAGCAGGATGGGGACTAGCGGGACTAATGAGCAGTTCTTC. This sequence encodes CASRMGTSGTNEQFF.

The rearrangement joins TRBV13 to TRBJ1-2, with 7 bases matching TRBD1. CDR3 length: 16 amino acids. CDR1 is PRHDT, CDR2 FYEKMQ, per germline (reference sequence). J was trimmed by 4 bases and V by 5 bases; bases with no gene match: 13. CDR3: CASSPAPGQIFYGYTF. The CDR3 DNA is TGTGCCAGCAGCCCAGCCCCGGGACAGATCTTCTATGGCTACACCTTC.

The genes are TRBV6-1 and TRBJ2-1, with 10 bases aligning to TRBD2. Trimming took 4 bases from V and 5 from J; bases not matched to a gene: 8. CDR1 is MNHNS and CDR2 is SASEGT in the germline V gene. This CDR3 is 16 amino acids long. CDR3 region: CASSGASGSINNEQFF. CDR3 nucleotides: TGTGCCAGCAGTGGCGCTAGCGGGAGTATCAACAATGAGCAGTTCTTC.

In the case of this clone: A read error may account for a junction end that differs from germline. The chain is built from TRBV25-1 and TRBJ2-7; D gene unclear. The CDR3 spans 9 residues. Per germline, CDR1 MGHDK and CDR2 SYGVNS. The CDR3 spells CASSEPPRF. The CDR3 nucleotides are TGTGCCAGCAGTGAACCCCCCAGGTTC.

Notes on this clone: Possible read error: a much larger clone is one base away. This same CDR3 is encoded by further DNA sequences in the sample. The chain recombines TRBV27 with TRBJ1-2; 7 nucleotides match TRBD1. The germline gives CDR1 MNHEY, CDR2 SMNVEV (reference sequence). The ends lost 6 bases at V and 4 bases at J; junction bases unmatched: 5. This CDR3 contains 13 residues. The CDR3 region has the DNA TGTGCCAGCAGCCCGGGACAGACCTATGGCTACACCTTC. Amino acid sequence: CASSPGQTYGYTF.

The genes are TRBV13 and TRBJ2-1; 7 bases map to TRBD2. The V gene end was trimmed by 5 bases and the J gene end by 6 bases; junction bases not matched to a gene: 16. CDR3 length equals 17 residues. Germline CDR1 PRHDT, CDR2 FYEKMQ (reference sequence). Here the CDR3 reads CASSLRTGLAEANEQFF. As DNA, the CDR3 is TGTGCCAGCAGCCTACGTACGGGTCTAGCGGAGGCCAATGAGCAGTTCTTC.

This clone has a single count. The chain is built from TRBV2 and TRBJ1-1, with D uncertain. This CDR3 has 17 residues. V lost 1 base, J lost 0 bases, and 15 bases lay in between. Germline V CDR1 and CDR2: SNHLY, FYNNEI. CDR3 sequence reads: CASSEVGERAVNTEAFF. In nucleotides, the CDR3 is TGTGCCAGCAGTGAAGTCGGGGAACGGGCAGTGAACACTGAAGCTTTCTTT.

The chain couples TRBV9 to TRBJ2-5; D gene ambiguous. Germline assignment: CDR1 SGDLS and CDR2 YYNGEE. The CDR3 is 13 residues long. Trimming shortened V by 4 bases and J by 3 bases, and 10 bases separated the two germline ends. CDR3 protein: CASSPRTKETQYF. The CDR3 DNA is TGTGCCAGCAGCCCCCGGACGAAAGAGACCCAGTACTTC.

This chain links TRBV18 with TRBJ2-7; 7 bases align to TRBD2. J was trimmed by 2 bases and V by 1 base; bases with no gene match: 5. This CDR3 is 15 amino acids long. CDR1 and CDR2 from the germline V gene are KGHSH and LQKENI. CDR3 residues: CASSPREGRAYEQYF. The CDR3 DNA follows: TGTGCCAGCTCACCACGGGAGGGACGAGCCTACGAGCAGTACTTC.

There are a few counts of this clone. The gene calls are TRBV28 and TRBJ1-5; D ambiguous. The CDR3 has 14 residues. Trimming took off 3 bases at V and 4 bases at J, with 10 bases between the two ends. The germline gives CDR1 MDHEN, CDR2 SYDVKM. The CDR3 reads CASSFGQINQPQHF. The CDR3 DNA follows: TGTGCCAGCAGTTTCGGGCAGATTAATCAGCCCCAGCATTTT.

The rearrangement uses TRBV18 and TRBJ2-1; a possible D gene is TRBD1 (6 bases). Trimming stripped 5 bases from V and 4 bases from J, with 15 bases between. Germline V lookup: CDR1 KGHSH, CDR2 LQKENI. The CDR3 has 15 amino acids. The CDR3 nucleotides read TGTGCCAGCTCATCCACGGACAGCCTATACAATGAGCAGTTCTTC. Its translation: CASSSTDSLYNEQFF.

CDR3 sequence: CASSLGGVGADTQYF. As DNA, the CDR3 is TGTGCCAGCAGTTTAGGCGGAGTGGGGGCAGATACGCAGTATTTT. The chain has TRBV28 and TRBJ2-3; possibly TRBD1 or TRBD2 for D (5 bases each). The CDR3 runs to 15 residues. Trimming removed 2 bases at V and 4 bases at J, with 13 bases between. Germline CDR1 reads MDHEN; CDR2 reads SYDVKM.

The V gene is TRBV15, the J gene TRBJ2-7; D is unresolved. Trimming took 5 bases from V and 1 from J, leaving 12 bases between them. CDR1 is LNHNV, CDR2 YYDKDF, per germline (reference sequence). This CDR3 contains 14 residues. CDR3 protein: CATSVAPPSYEQYF. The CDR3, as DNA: TGTGCCACCAGCGTTGCTCCTCCGTCCTACGAGCAGTACTTC.